This entry is about one T cell receptor beta chain. Its antigen is currently unknown. V shed 6 bases and J shed 4 bases, with 14 bases lying between them. The CDR3 sequence is 14 residues long. CDR1 KGHSH and CDR2 LQKENI come from the germline V gene. As every portion of the isolated RNA was reverse transcribed, the sequencing read expressed TCRB transcripts. Mean read depth for naive, central memory and regulatory T cell samples was approximately 3.57 million reads. Some clones are missing from TCRdb's copy, which holds only in-frame ones; the method was immunoSEQ multiplex PCR. The sample records over 600,000 clones, around 12% being singletons. These data are taken from a study of beta chain features in type 1 diabetes. The wider study: When patients were set against healthy donors, age, gender and cell yields were similar.

Overall study findings and caveats: There was a possibility that cDNA sequencing over-represented cells with high TCR expression. Shortening of TCRB CDR3s, moderate but significant, appeared in all four CD4+ subsets of Type 1 diabetes patients.

CD45RO/CCR7/CD25/CD127/CD95/CD27 staining was used to isolate CD4+ naive, central memory, regulatory and stem cell-like memory cells by sorting. The TCR was taken from a man aged 25-45 years with type 1 diabetes. The rearrangement joins TRBV18 to TRBJ2-3; a possible D gene is TRBD1 (5 bases). Sequencing was performed on naive CD4+ T cells from blood. CDR3: CASSPPGLSDTQYF. The CDR3 nucleotides are TGTGCCAGCTCCCCCCCAGGGCTGTCAGATACGCAGTATTTT.